This T cell receptor beta chain was sequenced during a study of cytomegalovirus exposure and HLA in healthy donors. PCR involved 60 Vbeta and 13 Jbeta primers. Using immunoSEQ multiplex PCR, the repertoire was profiled, and TCRdb retains in-frame clones only, with some absent. Here the sample spans 90,000 to 130,000 clones, roughly 73% being singletons. As regards this clone: Its antigen remains unknown.

Study outcomes and limitations: At a 0.05 false discovery rate, a later analysis found over 15,000 TCR beta sequences to be associated with HLA alleles. Segments of the TCR beta V type were, in most cases, productive about 87% or about 30% of the time in an earlier analysis.

V lost 5 bases and J 12 bases, leaving 19 bases between the germline ends. CDR1 SQVTM and CDR2 ANQGSEA come from the germline V gene. The CDR3 runs 12 residues. This sequence joins TRBV29-1 and TRBJ1-1; possible D gene TRBD1, 5 bases. Specimen: PBMCs. This TCR derives from a woman in her twenties or thirties in good health and CMV-seronegative. The chain's CDR3 is CSVFNIDSTTFF. CDR3 nucleotide sequence: TGCAGCGTTTTTAATATTGACAGCACCACTTTCTTT.